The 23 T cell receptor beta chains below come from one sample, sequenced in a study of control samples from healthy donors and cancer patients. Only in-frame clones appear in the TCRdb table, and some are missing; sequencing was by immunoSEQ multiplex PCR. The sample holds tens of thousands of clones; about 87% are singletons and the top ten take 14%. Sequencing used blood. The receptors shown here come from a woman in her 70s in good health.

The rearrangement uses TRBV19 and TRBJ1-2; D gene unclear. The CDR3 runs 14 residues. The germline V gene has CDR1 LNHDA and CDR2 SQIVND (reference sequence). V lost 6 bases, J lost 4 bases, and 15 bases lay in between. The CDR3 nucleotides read TGTGCCAGTAGCCCATCCCGTTCGGGCTATGGCTACACCTTC. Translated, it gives CASSPSRSGYGYTF.

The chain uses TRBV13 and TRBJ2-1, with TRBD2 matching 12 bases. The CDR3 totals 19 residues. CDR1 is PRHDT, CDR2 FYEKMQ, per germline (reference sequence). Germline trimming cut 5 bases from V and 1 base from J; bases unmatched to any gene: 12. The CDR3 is CASSPVKGLAGISYNEQFF. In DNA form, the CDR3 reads TGTGCCAGCAGCCCCGTTAAGGGACTAGCGGGTATATCCTACAATGAGCAGTTCTTC.

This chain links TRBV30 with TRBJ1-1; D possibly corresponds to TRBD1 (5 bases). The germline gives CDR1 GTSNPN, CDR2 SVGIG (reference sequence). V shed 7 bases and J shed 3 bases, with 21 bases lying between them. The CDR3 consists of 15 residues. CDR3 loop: CASLNKGRGDTEAFF. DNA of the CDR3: TGTGCCTCCCTAAACAAAGGGAGGGGCGACACTGAAGCTTTCTTT.

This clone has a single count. CDR3 DNA: TGTGCCAGCAGCAAGGACGAGCAGTACTTC. It specifies CASSKDEQYF. The chain has TRBV21-1 and TRBJ2-7. TRBV21-1 is marked as a pseudogene. The CDR3 is 10 residues long.

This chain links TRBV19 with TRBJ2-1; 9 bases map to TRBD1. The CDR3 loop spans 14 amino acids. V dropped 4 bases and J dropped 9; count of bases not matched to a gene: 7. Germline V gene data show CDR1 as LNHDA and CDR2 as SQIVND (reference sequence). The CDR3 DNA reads TGTGCCAGTAGTACGGGACAGGGACCCGGTGAGCAGTTCTTC. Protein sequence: CASSTGQGPGEQFF. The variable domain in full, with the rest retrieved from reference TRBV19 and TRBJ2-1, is DGGITQSPKYLFRKEGQNVTLSCEQNLNHDAMYWYRQDPGQGLRLIYYSQIVNDFQKGDIAEGYSVSREKKESFPLTVTSAQKNPTAFYLCASSTGQGPGEQFFGPGTRLTVL.

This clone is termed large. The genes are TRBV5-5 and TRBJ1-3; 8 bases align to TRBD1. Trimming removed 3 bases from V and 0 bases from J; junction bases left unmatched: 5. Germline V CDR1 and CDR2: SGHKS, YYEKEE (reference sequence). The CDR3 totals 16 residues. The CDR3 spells CASSYRQGISGNTIYF. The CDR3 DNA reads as TGTGCCAGCAGCTATAGACAGGGGATCTCTGGAAACACCATATATTTT.

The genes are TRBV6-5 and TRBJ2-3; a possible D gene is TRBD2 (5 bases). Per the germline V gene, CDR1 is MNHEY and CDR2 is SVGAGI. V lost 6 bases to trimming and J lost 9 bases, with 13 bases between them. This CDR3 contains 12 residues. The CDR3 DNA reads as TGTGCCAGCAGCGACGGACTTTCGACGCAGTATTTT. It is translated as CASSDGLSTQYF.

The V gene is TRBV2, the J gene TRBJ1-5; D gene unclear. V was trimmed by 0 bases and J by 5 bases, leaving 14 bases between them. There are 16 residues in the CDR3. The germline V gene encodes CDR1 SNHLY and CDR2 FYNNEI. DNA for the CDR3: TGTGCCAGCAGTGAAGCGGGAACAGCTTCCTATCAGCCCCAGCATTTT. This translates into CASSEAGTASYQPQHF.

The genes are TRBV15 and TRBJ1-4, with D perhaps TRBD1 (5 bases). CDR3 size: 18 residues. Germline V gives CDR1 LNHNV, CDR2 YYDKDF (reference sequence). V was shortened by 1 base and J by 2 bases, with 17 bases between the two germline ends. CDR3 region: CATSRGRAGPTTNEKLFF. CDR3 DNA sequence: TGTGCCACCAGCAGAGGGCGGGCAGGGCCAACGACTAATGAAAAACTGTTTTTT.

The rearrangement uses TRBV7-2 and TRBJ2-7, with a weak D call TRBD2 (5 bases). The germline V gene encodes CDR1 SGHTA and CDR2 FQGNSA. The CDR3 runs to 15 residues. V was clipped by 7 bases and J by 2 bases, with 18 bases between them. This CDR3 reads CASIDSDRAAYEQYF. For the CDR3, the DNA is TGTGCCAGCATCGATAGCGATCGAGCCGCCTACGAGCAGTACTTC.

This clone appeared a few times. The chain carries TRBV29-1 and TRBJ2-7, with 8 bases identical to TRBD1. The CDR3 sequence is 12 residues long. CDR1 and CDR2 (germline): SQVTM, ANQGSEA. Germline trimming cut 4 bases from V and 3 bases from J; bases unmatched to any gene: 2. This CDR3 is CSVGQGNYEQYF. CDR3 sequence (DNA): TGCAGCGTTGGACAGGGGAACTACGAGCAGTACTTC.

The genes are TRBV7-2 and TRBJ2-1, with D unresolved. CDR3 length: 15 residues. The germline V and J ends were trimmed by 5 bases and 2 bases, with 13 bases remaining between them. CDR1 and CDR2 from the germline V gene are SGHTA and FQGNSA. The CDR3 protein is CASSRSTTTYNEQFF. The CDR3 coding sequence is TGTGCCAGCAGCCGTTCCACTACCACCTACAATGAGCAGTTCTTC.

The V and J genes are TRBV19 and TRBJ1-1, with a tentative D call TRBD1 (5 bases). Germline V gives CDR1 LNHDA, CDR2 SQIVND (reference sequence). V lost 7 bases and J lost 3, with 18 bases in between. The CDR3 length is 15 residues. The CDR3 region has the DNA TGTGCCAGTAACGGCCAGGGCTTAGGACACACTGAAGCTTTCTTT. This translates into CASNGQGLGHTEAFF. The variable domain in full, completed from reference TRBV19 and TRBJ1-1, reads DGGITQSPKYLFRKEGQNVTLSCEQNLNHDAMYWYRQDPGQGLRLIYYSQIVNDFQKGDIAEGYSVSREKKESFPLTVTSAQKNPTAFYLCASNGQGLGHTEAFFGQGTRLTVV.

The CDR3 coding sequence is TGTGCCAGCAGCTTAGCCCCAAGGGGCTCTGGAAACACCATATATTTT. Its translation is CASSLAPRGSGNTIYF. The genes are TRBV7-2 and TRBJ1-3, with D possibly being TRBD1 (5 bases). CDR3 length: 16 amino acids. V dropped 0 bases and J dropped 0 bases, with 9 bases sitting between them. Germline V gene sequence: CDR1 SGHTA, CDR2 FQGNSA.

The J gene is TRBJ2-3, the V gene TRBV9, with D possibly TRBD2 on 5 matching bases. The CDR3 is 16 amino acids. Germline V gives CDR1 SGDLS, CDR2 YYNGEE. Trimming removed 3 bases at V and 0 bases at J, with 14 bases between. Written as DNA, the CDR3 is TGTGCCAGCAGCGCCCGCCCCGGGGTTAGCACAGATACGCAGTATTTT. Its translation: CASSARPGVSTDTQYF.

The CDR3 loop reads CASSSATEYNSPLHF. The CDR3 DNA follows: TGTGCCAGCAGCTCGGCCACAGAATATAATTCACCCCTCCACTTT. This chain uses TRBV5-4 with TRBJ1-6; no clear D. Germline V lookup: CDR1 SGHNT, CDR2 YYREEE (reference sequence). There are 15 residues in the CDR3. V was trimmed by 3 bases and J by 4 bases, leaving 11 bases between them.

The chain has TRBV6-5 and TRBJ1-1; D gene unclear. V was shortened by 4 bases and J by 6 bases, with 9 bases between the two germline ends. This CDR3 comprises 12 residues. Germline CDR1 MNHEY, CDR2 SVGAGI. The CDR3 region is CASSSRVPEAFF. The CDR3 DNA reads TGTGCCAGCAGTTCGAGGGTCCCTGAAGCTTTCTTT.

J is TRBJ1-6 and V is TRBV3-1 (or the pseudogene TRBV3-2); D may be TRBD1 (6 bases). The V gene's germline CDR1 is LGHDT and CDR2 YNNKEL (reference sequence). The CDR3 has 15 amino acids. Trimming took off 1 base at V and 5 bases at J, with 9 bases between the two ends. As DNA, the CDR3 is TGTGCCAGCAGCCAAGGGGGGCTCAATAATTCACCCCTCCACTTT. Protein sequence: CASSQGGLNNSPLHF.

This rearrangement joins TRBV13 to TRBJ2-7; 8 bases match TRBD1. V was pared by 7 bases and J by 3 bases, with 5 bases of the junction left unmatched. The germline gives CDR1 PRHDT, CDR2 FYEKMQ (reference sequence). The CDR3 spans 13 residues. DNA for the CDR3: TGTGCCAGCACCGGGACAGGAGTCTACGAGCAGTACTTC. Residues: CASTGTGVYEQYF.

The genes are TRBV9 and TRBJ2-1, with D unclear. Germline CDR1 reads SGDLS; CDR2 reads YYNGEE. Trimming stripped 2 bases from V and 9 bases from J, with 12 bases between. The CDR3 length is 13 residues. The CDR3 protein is CASSVGVASEQFF. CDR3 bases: TGTGCCAGCAGCGTCGGAGTTGCAAGTGAGCAGTTCTTC.

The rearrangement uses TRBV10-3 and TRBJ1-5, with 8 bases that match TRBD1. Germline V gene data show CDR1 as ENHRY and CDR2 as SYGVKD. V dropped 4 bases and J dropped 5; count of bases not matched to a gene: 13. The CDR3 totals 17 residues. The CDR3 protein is CAISAGQGQGGHQPQHF. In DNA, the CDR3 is TGTGCCATCAGTGCCGGTCAAGGACAGGGTGGCCATCAGCCCCAGCATTTT.

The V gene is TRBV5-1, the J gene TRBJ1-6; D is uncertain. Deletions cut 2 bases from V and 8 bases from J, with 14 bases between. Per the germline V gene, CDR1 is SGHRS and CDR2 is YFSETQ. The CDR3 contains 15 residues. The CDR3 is CASSFEQAKDSPLHF. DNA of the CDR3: TGCGCCAGCAGCTTTGAGCAGGCAAAGGATTCACCCCTCCACTTT.

CDR3 residues: CASSTGTAPYEQYF. CDR3 DNA sequence: TGCGCCAGCAGTACGGGGACGGCGCCCTACGAGCAGTACTTC. J is TRBJ2-7 and V is TRBV5-1, with D perhaps assigned TRBD1 or TRBD2 (5 bases each). The CDR3 is 14 residues long. Trimming left V 5 bases short and J 2 bases short, with 14 bases between. CDR1 and CDR2 (germline): SGHRS, YFSETQ.